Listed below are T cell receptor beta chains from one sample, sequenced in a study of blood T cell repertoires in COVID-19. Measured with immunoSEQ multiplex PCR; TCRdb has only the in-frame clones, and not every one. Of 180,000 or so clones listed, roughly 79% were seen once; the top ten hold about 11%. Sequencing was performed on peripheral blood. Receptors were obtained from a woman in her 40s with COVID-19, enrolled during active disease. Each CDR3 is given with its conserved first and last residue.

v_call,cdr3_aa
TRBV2,CASSERRFSGANVLTF
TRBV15,CATSREGTGHGYTF
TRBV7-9,CASSFTDRGGGANVLTF
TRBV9,CASSARWAPTGDTEAFF
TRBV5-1,CASSFEGYTEAFF
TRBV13,CASSFYNTGELFF
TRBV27,CASRVLTSRRRKAGGPSDTQYF
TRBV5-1,CASSPQNPNTGELFF
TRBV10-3,CAISETQGGSDQPQHF
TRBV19,CASSITGTRYNEQFF
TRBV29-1,CSALQGASYGYTF
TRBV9,CASSVEAGYNEKLFF
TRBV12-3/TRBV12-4,CASSYSTEAFF
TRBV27,CASSFGPGYGYTF
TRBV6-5,CASRYRGATDTQYF
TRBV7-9,CASSATGEDEQYF
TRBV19,CASSIRLRTEFSGANVLTF
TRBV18,CASSRGAFDGYTF
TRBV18,CASSPLRDSPSTDTQYF
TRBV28,CASSYSANTEAFF
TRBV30,CAWRRTGSPGEQYF
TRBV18,CASSPKTASYNEQFF
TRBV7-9,CASSLVGTGVRNEQFF
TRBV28,CASRTGYTEAFF
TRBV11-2,CASSRLGGYTSTDTQYF
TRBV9,CASSAPGLAGAIYNEQFF
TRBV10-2,CASSESELAGSGELFF
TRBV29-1,CSAPGLYGYTF
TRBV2,CASRGNTGELFF
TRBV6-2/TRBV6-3,CASSRRWTGRNTEAFF
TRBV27,CASRGTVEQFF